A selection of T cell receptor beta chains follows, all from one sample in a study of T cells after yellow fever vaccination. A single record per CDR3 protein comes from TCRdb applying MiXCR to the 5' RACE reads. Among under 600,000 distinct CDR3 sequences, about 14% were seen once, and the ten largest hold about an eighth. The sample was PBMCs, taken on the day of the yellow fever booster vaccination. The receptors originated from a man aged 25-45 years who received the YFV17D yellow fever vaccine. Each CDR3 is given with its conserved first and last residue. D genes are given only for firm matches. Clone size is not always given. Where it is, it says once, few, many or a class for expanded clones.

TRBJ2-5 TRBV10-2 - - CATRIYGGETQYF TGCGCCACTCGAATTTACGGGGGTGAGACCCAGTACTTC
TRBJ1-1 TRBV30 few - CAWRGDTEAFF TGTGCCTGGAGAGGGGACACTGAAGCTTTCTTT
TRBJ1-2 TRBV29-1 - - CSVGTVANYGYTF TGCAGCGTTGGGACGGTGGCTAACTATGGCTACACCTTC
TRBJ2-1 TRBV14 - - CASSQLTASPYNEQFF TGTGCCAGCAGCCAACTGACTGCCTCCCCCTACAATGAGCAGTTCTTC
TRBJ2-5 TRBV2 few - CASSLKTQYF TGTGCCAGCAGCCTCAAGACCCAGTACTTC
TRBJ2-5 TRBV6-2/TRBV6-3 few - CATSLEETQYF TGTGCCACCTCCCTTGAAGAGACCCAGTACTTC
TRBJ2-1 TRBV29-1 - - CSVGQVNEQFF TGCAGCGTCGGTCAAGTGAATGAGCAGTTCTTC
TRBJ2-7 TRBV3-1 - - CASSQRTVNYEQYF TGTGCCAGCAGCCAAAGGACGGTGAACTACGAGCAGTACTTC
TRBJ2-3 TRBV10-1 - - CASRMGLESDTQYF TGCGCCAGTCGGATGGGATTGGAGTCAGATACGCAGTATTTT
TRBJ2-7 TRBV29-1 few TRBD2 CSVLTQYSSGRGSYEQYF TGCAGCGTTTTGACCCAATACTCTAGCGGGAGGGGTTCCTACGAGCAGTACTTC
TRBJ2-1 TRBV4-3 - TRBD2 CASSQERRAGGPGNEQFF TGCGCCAGCAGCCAAGAGAGGCGAGCGGGAGGGCCTGGGAATGAGCAGTTCTTC
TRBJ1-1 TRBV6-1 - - CASSLLDLGTEAFF TGTGCCAGCAGTCTGCTGGACTTGGGCACTGAAGCTTTCTTT
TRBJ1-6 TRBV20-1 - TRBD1 CSARATGLTDSPLHF TGCAGTGCCCGAGCGACAGGGCTAACGGATTCACCCCTCCACTTT
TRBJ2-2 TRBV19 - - CASSKGLNTGELFF TGTGCCAGTAGTAAGGGACTTAACACCGGGGAGCTGTTTTTT
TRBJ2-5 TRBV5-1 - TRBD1 CASSSGTGWETQYF TGCGCCAGCAGCTCGGGGACAGGGTGGGAGACCCAGTACTTC
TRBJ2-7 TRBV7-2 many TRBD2 CATHLTGGPSEQYF TGTGCCACCCACTTAACGGGAGGGCCATCCGAGCAGTACTTC
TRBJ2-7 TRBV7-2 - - CASSLSTVEQYF TGTGCCAGCAGCTTATCCACGGTCGAGCAGTACTTC
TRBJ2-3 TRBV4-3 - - CASSQDPGEGGDTQYF TGCGCCAGCAGCCAAGATCCAGGGGAAGGAGGAGATACGCAGTATTTT
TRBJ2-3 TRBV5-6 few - CASSSAGTSTDTQYF TGTGCCAGCAGCTCCGCCGGGACTAGCACAGATACGCAGTATTTT
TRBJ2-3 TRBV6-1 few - CASSTVFSGSTDTQYF TGTGCCAGCAGTACCGTTTTTAGCGGAAGCACAGATACGCAGTATTTT
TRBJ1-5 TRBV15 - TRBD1 CATSSDREGPQPQHF TGTGCCACCAGCTCGGACAGGGAAGGGCCTCAGCCCCAGCATTTT
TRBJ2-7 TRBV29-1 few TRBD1 CSVEGGQTYEQYF TGCAGCGTTGAAGGGGGACAGACCTACGAGCAGTACTTC
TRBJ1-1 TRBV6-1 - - CASSEGRTEAFF TGTGCCAGCAGTGAAGGGCGGACTGAAGCTTTCTTT
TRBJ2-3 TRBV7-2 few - CASSLALRGGTDTQYF TGTGCCAGCAGCTTAGCGCTCAGGGGCGGCACAGATACGCAGTATTTT
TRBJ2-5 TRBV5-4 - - CASSRGTANSQETQYF TGTGCCAGCAGCCGTGGGACGGCTAACTCCCAAGAGACCCAGTACTTC
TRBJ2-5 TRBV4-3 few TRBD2 CASSQDLGLAGLETQYF TGCGCCAGCAGCCAAGATCTTGGGCTAGCGGGTCTAGAGACCCAGTACTTC
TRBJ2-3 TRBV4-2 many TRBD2 CASSQETSGRVRDTQYF TGTGCCAGCAGCCAAGAGACTAGCGGGAGGGTGAGAGATACGCAGTATTTT
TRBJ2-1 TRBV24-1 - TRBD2 CATSETSGMRNEQFF TGTGCCACCAGTGAGACTAGCGGGATGAGGAATGAGCAGTTCTTC
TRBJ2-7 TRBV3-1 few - CASSQDTSNRYEQYF TGTGCCAGCAGCCAAGATACATCTAATCGGTACGAGCAGTACTTC
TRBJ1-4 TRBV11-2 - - CASSLGHRRDEKLFF TGTGCCAGCAGCCTGGGTCACAGGAGGGATGAAAAACTGTTTTTT
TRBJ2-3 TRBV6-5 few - CASSWAPKDTQYF TGTGCCAGCAGTTGGGCCCCGAAGGATACGCAGTATTTT
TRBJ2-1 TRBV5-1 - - CAGSPLRTQINEQFF TGCGCCGGCAGTCCCCTTAGGACCCAGATCAATGAGCAGTTCTTC
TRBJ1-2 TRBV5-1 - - CASSYRDTVNGYTF TGCGCCAGCAGCTACCGGGACACAGTGAACGGCTACACCTTC
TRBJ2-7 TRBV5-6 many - CASSSKGLPNSYEQYF TGTGCCAGCAGCTCAAAGGGCCTTCCCAACTCCTACGAGCAGTACTTC
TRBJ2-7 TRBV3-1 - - CASSQARGGAYEQYF TGTGCCAGCAGCCAAGCTAGGGGGGGAGCCTACGAGCAGTACTTC
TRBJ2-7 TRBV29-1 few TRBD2 CSVDTGTSGTYEQYF TGCAGCGTTGACACCGGGACTAGCGGTACCTACGAGCAGTACTTC
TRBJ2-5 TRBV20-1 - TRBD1 CSPDLYRGETQYF TGCAGTCCCGATCTTTACAGGGGAGAGACCCAGTACTTC
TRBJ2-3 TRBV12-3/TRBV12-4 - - CASSPRDSGTDTQYF TGTGCCAGCAGTCCACGGGACTCAGGCACAGATACGCAGTATTTT
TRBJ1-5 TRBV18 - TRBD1 CASSPGQGSQPQHF TGTGCCAGCTCACCCGGACAGGGGTCTCAGCCCCAGCATTTT
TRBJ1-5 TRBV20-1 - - CSARRGVVNQPQHF TGCAGTGCTAGACGGGGGGTAGTCAATCAGCCCCAGCATTTT
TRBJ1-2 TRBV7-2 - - CASSPSFNYGYTF TGTGCCAGCAGCCCGAGCTTTAACTATGGCTACACCTTC
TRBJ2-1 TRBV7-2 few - CASSSQTGGQFF TGTGCCAGCAGCTCCCAGACTGGAGGGCAGTTCTTC
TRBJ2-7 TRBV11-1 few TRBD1 CASSSLPTGQGFSYEQYF TGTGCCAGCAGCTCCCTACCTACGGGACAGGGCTTCTCCTACGAGCAGTACTTC
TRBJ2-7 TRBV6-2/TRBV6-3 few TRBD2 CASSSSGLGYEQYF TGTGCCAGCAGTTCCTCGGGACTAGGCTACGAGCAGTACTTC
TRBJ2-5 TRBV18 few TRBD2 CASSLLAGGPEETQYF TGTGCCAGCTCACTACTAGCGGGAGGGCCGGAAGAGACCCAGTACTTC
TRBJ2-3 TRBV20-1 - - CSARVITGAYADTQYF TGCAGTGCTAGAGTCATAACGGGAGCATATGCAGATACGCAGTATTTT
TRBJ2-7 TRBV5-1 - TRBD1 CASSLGATGSYEQYF TGCGCCAGCAGCTTGGGGGCGACAGGGTCCTACGAGCAGTACTTC
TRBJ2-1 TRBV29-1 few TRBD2 CSVPGRVAGGNEQFF TGCAGCGTTCCGGGGAGGGTAGCGGGAGGCAATGAGCAGTTCTTC
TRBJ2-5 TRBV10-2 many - CASSESETQYF TGCGCCAGCAGTGAGTCTGAGACCCAGTACTTC
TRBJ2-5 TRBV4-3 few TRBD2 CASSHPGLKETQYF TGCGCCAGCAGCCATCCGGGACTAAAAGAGACCCAGTACTTC
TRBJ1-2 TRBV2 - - CASSEIVPTGYTF TGTGCCAGCAGTGAAATCGTACCAACGGGCTACACCTTC
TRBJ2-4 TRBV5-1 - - CASSRDGLAKNIQYF TGCGCCAGCAGCCGCGACGGTCTAGCCAAAAACATTCAGTACTTC